The 27 T cell receptor beta chains listed next were all sequenced from one sample in a study of CD8+ T cells in alopecia areata. RNA extraction was followed by reverse transcription into cDNA, which acted as the sequencing template. Produced via immunoSEQ multiplex PCR; TCRdb's table is partial and in-frame only. Among 150,000 to 200,000 clones listed, 50% to 60% were seen once. Source: CD4+ T cells sorted from blood, taken at week 0. These receptors all come from a human donor with alopecia areata.

This clone has more than one count but fewer than ten. This sequence joins TRBV29-1 and TRBJ1-1, with D possibly matching TRBD1 (5 bases). The CDR3 contains 12 residues. With 6 bases removed from V and 4 bases from J, the gap between germline ends came to 12 bases. Germline CDR1 SQVTM, CDR2 ANQGSEA. The CDR3 DNA sequence: TGCAGCGTATCAGGGTTTGTCACTGAAGCTTTCTTT. As protein: CSVSGFVTEAFF.

Comment on this clone: Different DNA sequences within this sample yield the same CDR3. The chain uses TRBV29-1 and TRBJ2-7, with 9 positions matching TRBD1. Germline assignment: CDR1 SQVTM and CDR2 ANQGSEA. The CDR3 is 13 amino acids. V shed 5 bases and J 1 base; nucleotides not matched to a gene: 3. CDR3 DNA: TGCAGCGTTACAGGGGGCTCGTCCTACGAGCAGTACTTC. The encoded protein is CSVTGGSSYEQYF.

This clone was detected only once. The gene calls are TRBV29-1 and TRBJ2-5; D is perhaps TRBD1 (6 bases). This CDR3 has 10 amino acids. The V and J ends lost 6 bases and 9 bases respectively, with 11 bases between them. CDR1 and CDR2 from the germline V gene are SQVTM and ANQGSEA. The CDR3 DNA follows: TGCAGCGTGTCCCCAGGGGCCCAGTACTTC. As protein: CSVSPGAQYF.

This clone showed up many times. The rearrangement uses TRBV19 and TRBJ2-3; 9 nucleotides align to TRBD2. V was clipped by 6 bases and J by 1 base; unmatched bases: 14. CDR1 LNHDA and CDR2 SQIVND come from the germline V gene (reference sequence). The CDR3 runs 18 residues. CDR3 nucleotides: TGTGCCAGTAGCCGGCTCCCCCTGACTAGCGGACGCACAGATACGCAGTATTTT. This gives the protein CASSRLPLTSGRTDTQYF.

The chain joins TRBV15 to TRBJ2-5; possible D gene TRBD2, 6 bases. V lost 1 base to trimming and J lost 3 bases, with 15 bases between them. Germline loops: CDR1 LNHNV, CDR2 YYDKDF (reference sequence). This CDR3 region has 16 residues. CDR3 residues: CATSRVPRGTEETQYF. In DNA, the CDR3 is TGTGCCACCAGCAGAGTTCCCCGGGGGACCGAAGAGACCCAGTACTTC.

This clone has just a few counts. V and J are TRBV29-1 and TRBJ1-5, with D hard to call. V lost 7 bases, J lost 0 bases, and 7 bases lay in between. Germline V gene lookup returns CDR1 SQVTM and CDR2 ANQGSEA. This CDR3 is 12 amino acids long. The CDR3 nucleotides are TGCAGCGCCCAGTATAGCAATCAGCCCCAGCATTTT. Its protein product is CSAQYSNQPQHF.

V usage is TRBV28 and J usage is TRBJ1-6; a possible D gene is TRBD1 (6 bases). Trimming removed 7 bases at V and 2 bases at J, with 12 bases between. There are 15 residues in the CDR3. Germline V lookup: CDR1 MDHEN, CDR2 SYDVKM. The CDR3 region is CASTRRGTYNSPLHF. CDR3 coding DNA: TGTGCCAGCACCCGAAGGGGGACCTATAATTCACCCCTCCACTTT.

This clone was counted between two and nine times. The J gene is TRBJ1-6, the V gene TRBV7-9, with D perhaps TRBD1 (6 bases). Germline V gene data show CDR1 as SEHNR and CDR2 as FQNEAQ (reference sequence). There are 12 residues in the CDR3. The V end was cut by 5 bases, the J end by 10 bases, with 9 bases between. CDR3 DNA: TGTGCCAGCAGCGAGAGGGGGTCACCCCTCCACTTT. Its protein product is CASSERGSPLHF.

CDR3 bases: TGCAGCGTTGACCGGACTAGCGGGGGGCTAGATGAGCAGTTCTTC. It specifies CSVDRTSGGLDEQFF. The V call is TRBV29-1, the J call TRBJ2-1; 14 bases align to TRBD2. Trimming took 3 bases from V and 8 from J; bases not matched to a gene: 6. There are 15 residues in the CDR3. CDR1 and CDR2 from the germline V gene are SQVTM and ANQGSEA.

The J gene is TRBJ2-5, the V gene TRBV30; unclear D gene. The CDR3 has 13 amino acids. Trimming shortened V by 3 bases and J by 3 bases, and 11 bases separated the two germline ends. Germline-derived CDR1 and CDR2 are GTSNPN and SVGIG (reference sequence). The CDR3 nucleotides read TGTGCCTGGAGCGTTGGCAGGAAAGAGACCCAGTACTTC. As protein: CAWSVGRKETQYF.

A few counts support this clone. The chain employs TRBV18 and TRBJ1-2; the D gene is possibly TRBD1 (5 bases). Germline CDR1 reads KGHSH; CDR2 reads LQKENI. The CDR3 consists of 13 residues. Between the trimmed V and J ends, which lost 3 bases and 8 bases, there was a span of 13 bases. Here the CDR3 DNA reads TGTGCCAGCTCACCCGAACGGGACGGAGGCTACACCTTC. It translates to CASSPERDGGYTF.

This clone was seen a single time. The gene calls are TRBV5-1 and TRBJ2-2; a possible D gene is TRBD2 (7 bases). V gave up 7 bases and J gave up 6 bases, with 19 bases separating them. Germline V gene sequence: CDR1 SGHRS, CDR2 YFSETQ. CDR3 length: 15 amino acids. The CDR3 DNA reads TGCGCCAGCGCCTCCCTGCGGGGGCGCCCCGGGGAGCTGTTTTTT. Its protein is CASASLRGRPGELFF.

The V and J genes are TRBV6-5 and TRBJ1-2; D not resolved. Looked up from germline, CDR1 is MNHEY and CDR2 is SVGAGI. The CDR3 loop spans 14 amino acids. V lost 8 bases to trimming and J lost 2 bases, with 15 bases between them. The CDR3 spells CASARVGENYGYTF. The CDR3 DNA reads TGTGCCAGCGCCAGAGTTGGGGAAAACTATGGCTACACCTTC.

The V and J genes are TRBV29-1 and TRBJ1-2; D is uncertain. Germline V lookup: CDR1 SQVTM, CDR2 ANQGSEA. Trimming left V 4 bases short and J 6 bases short, with 15 bases between. The CDR3 is made up of 13 amino acids. CDR3 protein: CSVADPKRDGYTF. The CDR3, as DNA: TGCAGCGTTGCCGATCCTAAGAGGGATGGCTACACCTTC.

This chain links TRBV7-2 with TRBJ1-1; maybe TRBD1 (6 bases). Germline V gives CDR1 SGHTA, CDR2 FQGNSA. Trimming left V 2 bases short and J 0 bases short, with 10 bases between. The CDR3 has 15 residues. CDR3 residues: CASSLQGLVNTEAFF. For the CDR3, the DNA is TGTGCCAGCAGCTTACAGGGGCTGGTGAACACTGAAGCTTTCTTT.

The genes are TRBV29-1 and TRBJ1-1; D gene unclear. Germline CDR1 reads SQVTM; CDR2 reads ANQGSEA. The CDR3 is 13 residues long. The CDR3 region has the DNA TGCAGGGCAGAAGAAACGGTGAACACTGAAGCTTTCTTT. It is translated as CRAEETVNTEAFF.

This clone was detected only a few times. The chain couples TRBV29-1 to TRBJ2-5; maybe TRBD1 (5 bases). Trimming stripped 3 bases from V and 0 bases from J, with 5 bases between. Germline V gene sequence: CDR1 SQVTM, CDR2 ANQGSEA. This CDR3 region has 12 residues. The CDR3 DNA reads as TGCAGCGTTGACAGGGACCAAGAGACCCAGTACTTC. This gives the protein CSVDRDQETQYF. Together with reference TRBV29-1 and TRBJ2-5, the CDR3 gives the full variable domain: SAVISQKPSRDICQRGTSLTIQCQVDSQVTMMFWYRQQPGQSLTLIATANQGSEATYESGFVIDKFPISRPNLTFSTLTVSNMSPEDSSIYLCSVDRDQETQYFGPGTRLLVL.

This clone was detected a few times. The chain links TRBV10-3 to TRBJ2-5, with D perhaps matching TRBD1 (5 bases). The CDR3 sequence is 12 residues long. V lost 8 bases and J lost 4, with 11 bases in between. The germline V gene encodes CDR1 ENHRY and CDR2 SYGVKD. The CDR3 loop is CAIGASGETQYF. Written as DNA, the CDR3 is TGTGCCATCGGGGCCTCGGGAGAGACCCAGTACTTC.

The rearrangement links TRBV25-1 to TRBJ2-7; 9 bases line up with TRBD2. Germline trimming cut 4 bases from V and 2 bases from J; bases unmatched to any gene: 0. In germline, CDR1 is MGHDK, CDR2 SYGVNS. The CDR3 consists of 13 residues. The CDR3: CASSGGGAYEQYF. CDR3 nucleotide sequence: TGTGCCAGCAGTGGCGGGGGGGCCTACGAGCAGTACTTC.

The chain combines TRBV14 with TRBJ1-2; TRBD1 agrees at 7 bases. The CDR3 is made up of 16 amino acids. The germline gives CDR1 SGHDN, CDR2 FVKESK. Losses at the gene ends were 0 bases for V and 2 bases for J; bases not matched to a gene: 6. Here the CDR3 DNA reads TGTGCCAGCAGCCAAGATGGGGGACAGCTAAACTATGGCTACACCTTC. Amino acids: CASSQDGGQLNYGYTF.

The chain carries TRBV30 and TRBJ1-2; D is ambiguous. Germline CDR1 GTSNPN, CDR2 SVGIG (reference sequence). CDR3 size: 14 residues. Deletions cut 2 bases from V and 4 bases from J, with 14 bases between. CDR3 DNA sequence: TGTGCCTGGAGTCTGTCCGGGAGCTCCTATGGCTACACCTTC. Encoded protein: CAWSLSGSSYGYTF.

The chain joins TRBV6-5 to TRBJ2-6; D possibly corresponds to TRBD2 (5 bases). The germline V and J ends were trimmed by 7 bases and 2 bases, with 12 bases remaining between them. This CDR3 spans 15 amino acids. Germline V gene data show CDR1 as MNHEY and CDR2 as SVGAGI. As DNA, the CDR3 is TGTGCCAGCAAGAAGCTAGCTACTGGGGCCAACGTCCTGACTTTC. Amino acid sequence: CASKKLATGANVLTF.

This sequence joins TRBV29-1 and TRBJ1-1; D uncertain. V was clipped by 5 bases and J by 1 base, with 14 bases between them. Germline-derived CDR1 and CDR2 are SQVTM and ANQGSEA. CDR3 length: 14 amino acids. CDR3 loop: CSVIARQANTEAFF. Written as DNA, the CDR3 is TGCAGCGTTATCGCCCGGCAGGCGAACACTGAAGCTTTCTTT.

This clone was observed once. The chain has TRBV30 and TRBJ2-4, with TRBD1 matching 10 bases. The V segment lost 2 bases and the J segment 6 bases; nucleotides outside the gene matches: 4. From germline, CDR1 is GTSNPN and CDR2 SVGIG (reference sequence). This CDR3 is built from 14 residues. Written as DNA, the CDR3 is TGTGCCTGGAGTCGATGGACAGGGGGAAACATTCAGTACTTC. Translation: CAWSRWTGGNIQYF.

The CDR3 is CASSSDGNLYEQYF. The CDR3 bases are TGTGCCAGCAGCTCGGACGGGAACCTCTACGAGCAGTACTTC. V is TRBV6-1 and J is TRBJ2-7, with TRBD2 as a possible D gene (5 bases). Looked up from germline, CDR1 is MNHNS and CDR2 is SASEGT. Trimming took 6 bases from V and 3 from J, leaving 15 bases between them. This CDR3 comprises 14 residues.

In this sample, this clone turned up a few times. The chain links TRBV19 to TRBJ1-1, with D perhaps TRBD1 (5 bases). V lost 5 bases, J lost 4 bases, and 17 bases lay in between. The CDR3 sequence is 15 residues long. Looked up from germline, CDR1 is LNHDA and CDR2 is SQIVND (reference sequence). The CDR3 loop reads CASSAPGGRTTEAFF. CDR3 nucleotide sequence: TGTGCCAGTAGTGCCCCCGGGGGGAGGACCACTGAAGCTTTCTTT. The variable domain in full, completed from reference TRBV19 and TRBJ1-1, reads DGGITQSPKYLFRKEGQNVTLSCEQNLNHDAMYWYRQDPGQGLRLIYYSQIVNDFQKGDIAEGYSVSREKKESFPLTVTSAQKNPTAFYLCASSAPGGRTTEAFFGQGTRLTVV.

The rearrangement joins TRBV5-1 to TRBJ2-3, with D possibly matching TRBD1 (5 bases). The CDR3 runs to 15 residues. V was clipped by 4 bases and J by 1 base, with 13 bases between them. The germline V gene encodes CDR1 SGHRS and CDR2 YFSETQ. CDR3 loop: CASSTDTHGTDTQYF. The CDR3 DNA sequence: TGCGCCAGCAGCACGGACACACACGGCACAGATACGCAGTATTTT.